Following are 3 T cell receptor beta chains from one sample sequenced in a study of blood T cell repertoires in COVID-19. TCRdb's copy holds only in-frame clones and misses some; the assay was immunoSEQ multiplex PCR. This sample has under 250,000 clones, with around 90% found just once. The sample taken for sequencing was peripheral blood. The source is a man aged 25-40 years with COVID-19, enrolled during active disease.

The V gene is TRBV28, the J gene TRBJ1-2; 8 positions match TRBD1. Germline values: CDR1 MDHEN, CDR2 SYDVKM. V gave up 5 bases and J gave up 4 bases; unmatched junction bases: 9. The CDR3 contains 15 residues. CDR3 bases: TGTGCCAGCAGTACTGGACAGGGCCGATTCTATGGCTACACCTTC. This encodes CASSTGQGRFYGYTF.

This sequence joins TRBV6-5 and TRBJ2-7; the D is unclear. V lost 2 bases to trimming and J lost 6 bases, with 5 bases between them. CDR1 MNHEY and CDR2 SVGAGI come from the germline V gene. The CDR3 extends over 11 amino acids. The CDR3 loop reads CASSYRSEQYF. CDR3 bases: TGTGCCAGCAGTTACCGGAGCGAGCAGTACTTC.

As DNA, the CDR3 is TGCGCCAGCAGTGAGACCAGGGTAGATACGCAGTATTTT. It translates to CASSETRVDTQYF. The chain is built from TRBV10-1 and TRBJ2-3; TRBD1 is a possible D gene (5 bases). The V end lost 2 bases, the J end lost 5 bases, and 8 bases lay between the germline ends. The CDR3 spans 13 residues. In germline, CDR1 is WNHNN, CDR2 SYGVQD (reference sequence).